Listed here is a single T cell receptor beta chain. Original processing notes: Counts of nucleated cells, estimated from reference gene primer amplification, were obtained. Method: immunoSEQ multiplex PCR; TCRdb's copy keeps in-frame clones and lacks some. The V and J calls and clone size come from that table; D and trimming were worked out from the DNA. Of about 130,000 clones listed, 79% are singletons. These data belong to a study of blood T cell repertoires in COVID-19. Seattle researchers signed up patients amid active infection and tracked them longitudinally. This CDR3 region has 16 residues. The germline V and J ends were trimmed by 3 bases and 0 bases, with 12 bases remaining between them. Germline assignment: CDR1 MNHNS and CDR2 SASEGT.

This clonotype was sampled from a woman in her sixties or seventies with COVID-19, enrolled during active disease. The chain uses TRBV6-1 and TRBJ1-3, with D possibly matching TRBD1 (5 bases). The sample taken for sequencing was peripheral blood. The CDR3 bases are TGTGCCAGCAGTGATAAAACAGGCAGCTCTGGAAACACCATATATTTT. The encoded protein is CASSDKTGSSGNTIYF.